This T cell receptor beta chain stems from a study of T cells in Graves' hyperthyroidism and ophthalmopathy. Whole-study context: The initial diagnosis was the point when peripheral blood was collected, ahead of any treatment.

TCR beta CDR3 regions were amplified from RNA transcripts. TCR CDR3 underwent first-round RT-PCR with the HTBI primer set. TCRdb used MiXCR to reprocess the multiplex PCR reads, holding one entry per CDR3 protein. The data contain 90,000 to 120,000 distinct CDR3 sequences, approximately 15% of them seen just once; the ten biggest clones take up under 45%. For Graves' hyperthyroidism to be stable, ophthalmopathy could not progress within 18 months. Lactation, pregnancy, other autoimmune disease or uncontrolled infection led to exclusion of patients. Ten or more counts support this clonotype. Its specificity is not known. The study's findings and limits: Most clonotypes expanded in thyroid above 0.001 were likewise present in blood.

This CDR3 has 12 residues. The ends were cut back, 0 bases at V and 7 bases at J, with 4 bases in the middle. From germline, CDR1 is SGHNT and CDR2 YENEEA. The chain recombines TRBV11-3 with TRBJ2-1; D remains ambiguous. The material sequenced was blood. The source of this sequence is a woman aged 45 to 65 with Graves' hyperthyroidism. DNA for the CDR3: TGTGCCAGCAGCTTAGAGGGGAATGAGCAGTTCTTC. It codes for CASSLEGNEQFF.